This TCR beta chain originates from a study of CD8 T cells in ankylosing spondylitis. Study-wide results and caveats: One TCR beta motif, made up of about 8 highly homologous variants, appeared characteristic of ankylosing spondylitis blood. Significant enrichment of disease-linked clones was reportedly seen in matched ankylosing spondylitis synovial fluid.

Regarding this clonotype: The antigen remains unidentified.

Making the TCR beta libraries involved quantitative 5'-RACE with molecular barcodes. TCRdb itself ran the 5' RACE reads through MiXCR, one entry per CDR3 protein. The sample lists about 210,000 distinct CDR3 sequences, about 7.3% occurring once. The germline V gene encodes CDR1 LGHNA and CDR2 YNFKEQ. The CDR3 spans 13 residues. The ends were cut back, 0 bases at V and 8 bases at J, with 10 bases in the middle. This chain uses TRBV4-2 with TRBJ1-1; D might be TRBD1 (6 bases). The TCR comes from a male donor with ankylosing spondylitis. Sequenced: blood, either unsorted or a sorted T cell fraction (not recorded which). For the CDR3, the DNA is TGTGCCAGCAGCCAAGATATGGGGGCCGAAGCTTTCTTT. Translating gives CASSQDMGAEAFF.